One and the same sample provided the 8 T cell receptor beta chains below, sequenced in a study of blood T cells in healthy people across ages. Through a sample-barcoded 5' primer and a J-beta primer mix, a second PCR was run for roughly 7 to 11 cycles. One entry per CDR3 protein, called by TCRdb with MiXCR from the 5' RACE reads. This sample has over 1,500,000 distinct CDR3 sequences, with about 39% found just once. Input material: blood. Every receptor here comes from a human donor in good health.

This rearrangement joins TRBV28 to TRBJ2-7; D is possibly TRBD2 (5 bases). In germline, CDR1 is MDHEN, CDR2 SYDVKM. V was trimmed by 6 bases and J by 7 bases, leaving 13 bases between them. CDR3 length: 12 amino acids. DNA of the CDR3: TGTGCCAGCAGCCCCCCGGCGGGTGAGCAGTACTTC. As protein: CASSPPAGEQYF. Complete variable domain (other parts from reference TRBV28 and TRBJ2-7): DVKVTQSSRYLVKRTGEKVFLECVQDMDHENMFWYRQDPGLGLRLIYFSYDVKMKEKGDIPEGYSVSREKKERFSLILESASTNQTSMYLCASSPPAGEQYFGPGTRLTVT.

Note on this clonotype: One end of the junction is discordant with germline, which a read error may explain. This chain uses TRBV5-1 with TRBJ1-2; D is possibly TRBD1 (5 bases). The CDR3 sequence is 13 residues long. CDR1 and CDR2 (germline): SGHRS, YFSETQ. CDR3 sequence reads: CASSSDSLYGCTF. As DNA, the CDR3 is TGCGCCAGCAGTTCCGACAGCCTCTATGGCTGCACCTTC.

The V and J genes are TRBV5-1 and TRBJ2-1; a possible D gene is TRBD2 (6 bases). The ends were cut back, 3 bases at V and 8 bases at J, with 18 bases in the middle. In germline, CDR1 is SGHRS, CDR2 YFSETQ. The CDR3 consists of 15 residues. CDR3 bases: TGCGCCAGCAGCTCATTGCCCACGGGGACTGATGAGCAGTTCTTC. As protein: CASSSLPTGTDEQFF.

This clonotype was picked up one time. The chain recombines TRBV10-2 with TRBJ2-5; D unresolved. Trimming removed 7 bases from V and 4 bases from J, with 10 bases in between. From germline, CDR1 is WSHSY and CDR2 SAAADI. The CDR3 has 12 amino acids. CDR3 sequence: CASTGVGETQYF. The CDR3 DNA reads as TGCGCCAGCACAGGAGTAGGAGAGACCCAGTACTTC.

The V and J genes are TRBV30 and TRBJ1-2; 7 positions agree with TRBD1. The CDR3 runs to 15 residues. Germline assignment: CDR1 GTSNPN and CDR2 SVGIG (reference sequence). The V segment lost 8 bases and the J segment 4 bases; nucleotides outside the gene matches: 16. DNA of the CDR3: TGTGCCGCTAAGAAGGACAGGTTACCTTCCTATGGCTACACCTTC. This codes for CAAKKDRLPSYGYTF.

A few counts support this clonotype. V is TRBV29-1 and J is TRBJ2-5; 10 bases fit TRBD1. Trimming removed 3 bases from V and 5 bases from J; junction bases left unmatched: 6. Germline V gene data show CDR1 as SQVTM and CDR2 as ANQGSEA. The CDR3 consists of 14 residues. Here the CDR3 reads CSVEETGGAETQYF. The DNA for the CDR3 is TGCAGCGTTGAGGAGACAGGGGGCGCGGAGACCCAGTACTTC.

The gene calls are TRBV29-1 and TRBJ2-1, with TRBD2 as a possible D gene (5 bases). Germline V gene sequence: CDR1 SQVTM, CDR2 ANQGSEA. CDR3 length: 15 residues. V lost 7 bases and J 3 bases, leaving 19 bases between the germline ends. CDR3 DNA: TGCAGCGCTAAGGAGGAGAGCCTTTACTACAATGAGCAGTTCTTC. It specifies CSAKEESLYYNEQFF.

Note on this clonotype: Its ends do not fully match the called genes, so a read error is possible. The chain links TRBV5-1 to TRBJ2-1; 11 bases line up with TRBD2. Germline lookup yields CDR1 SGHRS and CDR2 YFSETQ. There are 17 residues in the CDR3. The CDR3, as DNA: TGCGCCAACAGCTTGGCCCCTAGCGGGGGGACCTACAATGAGCAGTTCTTC. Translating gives CANSLAPSGGTYNEQFF.